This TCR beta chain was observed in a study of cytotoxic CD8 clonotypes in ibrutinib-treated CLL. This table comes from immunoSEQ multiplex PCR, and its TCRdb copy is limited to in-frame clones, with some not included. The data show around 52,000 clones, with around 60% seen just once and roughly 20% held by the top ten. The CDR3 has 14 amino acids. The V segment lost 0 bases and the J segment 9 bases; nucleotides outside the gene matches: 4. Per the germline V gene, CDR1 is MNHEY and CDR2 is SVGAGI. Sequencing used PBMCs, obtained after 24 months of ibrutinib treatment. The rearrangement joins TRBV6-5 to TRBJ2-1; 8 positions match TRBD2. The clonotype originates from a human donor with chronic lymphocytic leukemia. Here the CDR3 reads CASSYSGGEGEQFF. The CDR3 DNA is TGTGCCAGCAGTTACTCCGGGGGGGAAGGTGAGCAGTTCTTC.